A selection of T cell receptor beta chains follows, all from one sample in a study of regulatory T cells in long-lasting Graves disease. TCRdb redid the calling of the multiplex PCR reads with MiXCR, one entry per CDR3 protein. The data show about 660,000 distinct CDR3 sequences, around 30% seen once. The specimen was peripheral blood mononuclear cells (PBMCs), collected when the disease was refractory, from a patient treated with antithyroid drugs. The receptor source for this set is a female donor with Graves disease. Each CDR3 is given with its conserved first and last residue. Fields, in order: V gene, CDR3 protein.

v_gene: TRBV20-1; CDR3aa: CSARGRRDRLTEAFF
v_gene: TRBV11-3; CDR3aa: CASSFGEGGEFYGYTF
v_gene: TRBV2; CDR3aa: CASRIVEEAESYNSPLHF
v_gene: TRBV12-3/TRBV12-4; CDR3aa: CASSPGPSGTYEQFF
v_gene: TRBV5-1; CDR3aa: CASRIEGTGGNYGYTF
v_gene: TRBV20-1; CDR3aa: CSARDNHQPQHF
v_gene: TRBV5-1; CDR3aa: CASSLYPENTEAFF
v_gene: TRBV11-2; CDR3aa: CASSSWPGQGRHEQYF
v_gene: TRBV11-2; CDR3aa: CASSQRQRRNEQYF
v_gene: TRBV20-1; CDR3aa: CSASPGQMQYF
v_gene: TRBV15; CDR3aa: CATSSKTIYNSPLHF
v_gene: TRBV9; CDR3aa: CASSVPSDSRTEAFF
v_gene: TRBV19; CDR3aa: CASSTTGPRGNTIYF
v_gene: TRBV6-1; CDR3aa: CASSLRRENTEAFF
v_gene: TRBV28; CDR3aa: CASSPKNTIYF
v_gene: TRBV27; CDR3aa: CASSFRGDMDGYTF
v_gene: TRBV20-1; CDR3aa: CSSRPSGSTDTQYF
v_gene: TRBV28; CDR3aa: CASSSSSSYNSPLHF
v_gene: TRBV29-1; CDR3aa: CSVVASQETQYF
v_gene: TRBV9; CDR3aa: CASSVGTAGNTEAFF
v_gene: TRBV24-1; CDR3aa: CATSDCLAGGAYEQYF
v_gene: TRBV3-1; CDR3aa: CASSTSLGTGGDAFF
v_gene: TRBV7-9; CDR3aa: CASSKISGSRDGYTF
v_gene: TRBV7-9; CDR3aa: CASSVTGGVTYEQYF
v_gene: TRBV20-1; CDR3aa: CSARDPGSRNTEAFF
v_gene: TRBV5-1; CDR3aa: CASSYTGSVGNTIYF
v_gene: TRBV5-1; CDR3aa: CASRRRGGNTEAFF
v_gene: TRBV29-1; CDR3aa: CSVGVGGGDYGYTF
v_gene: TRBV19; CDR3aa: CASKVGGQMNTEAFF
v_gene: TRBV2; CDR3aa: CASNQNRVWNQPQHF
v_gene: TRBV6-1; CDR3aa: CASSRDRGFIQYF
v_gene: TRBV6-2/TRBV6-3; CDR3aa: CASTPQDRDEKLFF
v_gene: TRBV5-1; CDR3aa: CASSYDSYGYTF
v_gene: TRBV5-1; CDR3aa: CASSLGGGKQPQHF
v_gene: TRBV20-1; CDR3aa: CSARVLAGGAYEQYF